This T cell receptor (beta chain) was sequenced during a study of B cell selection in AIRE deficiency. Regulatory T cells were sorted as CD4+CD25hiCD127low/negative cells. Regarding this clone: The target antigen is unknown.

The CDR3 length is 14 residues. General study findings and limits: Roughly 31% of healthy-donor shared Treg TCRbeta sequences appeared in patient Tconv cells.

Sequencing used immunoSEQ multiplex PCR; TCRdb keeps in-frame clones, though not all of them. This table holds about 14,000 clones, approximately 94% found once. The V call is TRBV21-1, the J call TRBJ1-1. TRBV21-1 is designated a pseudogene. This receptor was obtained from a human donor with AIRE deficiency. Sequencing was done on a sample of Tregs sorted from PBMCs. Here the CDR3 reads CASSGKGGGTEAFF. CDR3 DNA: TGTGCCAGCAGCGGTAAAGGAGGGGGGACTGAAGCTTTCTTT.